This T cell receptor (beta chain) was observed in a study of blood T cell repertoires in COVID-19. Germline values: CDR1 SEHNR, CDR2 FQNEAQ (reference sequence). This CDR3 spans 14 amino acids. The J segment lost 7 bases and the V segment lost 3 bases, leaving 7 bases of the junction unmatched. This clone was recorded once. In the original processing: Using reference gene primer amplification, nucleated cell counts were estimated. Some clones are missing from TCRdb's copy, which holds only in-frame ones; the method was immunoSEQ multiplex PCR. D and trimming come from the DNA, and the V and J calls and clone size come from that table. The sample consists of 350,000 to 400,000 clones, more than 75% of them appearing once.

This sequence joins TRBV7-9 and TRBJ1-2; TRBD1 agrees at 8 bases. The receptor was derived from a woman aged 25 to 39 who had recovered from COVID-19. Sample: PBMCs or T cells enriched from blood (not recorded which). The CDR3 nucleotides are TGTGCCAGCAGCTTCGGAGACAGGGGTTCTGGCTACACCTTC. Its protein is CASSFGDRGSGYTF.